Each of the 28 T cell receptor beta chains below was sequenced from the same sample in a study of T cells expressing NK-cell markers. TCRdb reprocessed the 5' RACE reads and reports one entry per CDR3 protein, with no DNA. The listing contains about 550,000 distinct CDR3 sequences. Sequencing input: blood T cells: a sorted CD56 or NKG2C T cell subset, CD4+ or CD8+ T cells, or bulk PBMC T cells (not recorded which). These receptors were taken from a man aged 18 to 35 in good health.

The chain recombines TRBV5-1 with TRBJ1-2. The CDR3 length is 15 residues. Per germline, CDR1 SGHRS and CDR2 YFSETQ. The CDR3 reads CASSLGTAKNYGYTF.

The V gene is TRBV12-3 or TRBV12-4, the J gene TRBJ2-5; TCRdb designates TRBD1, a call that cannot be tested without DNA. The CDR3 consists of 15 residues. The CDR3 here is CASKIDSTLGETQYF.

The CDR3 reads CASSFQLRGPYNEQFF. The chain is built from TRBV12-3 or TRBV12-4 and TRBJ2-1; TCRdb's assignment of TRBD2 cannot be checked, as there is no DNA. The CDR3 consists of 16 residues.

CDR3 region: CASSQRTSGTDTQYF. The chain links TRBV12-3 or TRBV12-4 to TRBJ2-3; TCRdb names TRBD2, which stays unverified in the absence of DNA. The CDR3 length is 15 residues.

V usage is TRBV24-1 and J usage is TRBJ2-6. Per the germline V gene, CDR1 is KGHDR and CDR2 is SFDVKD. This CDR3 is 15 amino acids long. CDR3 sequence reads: CATSDSAGGANVLTF.

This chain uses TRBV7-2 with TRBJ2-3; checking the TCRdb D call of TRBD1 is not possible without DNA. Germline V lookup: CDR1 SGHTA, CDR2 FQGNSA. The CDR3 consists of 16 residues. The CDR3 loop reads CASSLVGDRGTDTQYF.

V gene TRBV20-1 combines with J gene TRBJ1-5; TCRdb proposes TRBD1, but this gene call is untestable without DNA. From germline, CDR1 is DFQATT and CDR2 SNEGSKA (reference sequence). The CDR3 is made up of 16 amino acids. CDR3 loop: CSARDGRRNTHQPQHF.

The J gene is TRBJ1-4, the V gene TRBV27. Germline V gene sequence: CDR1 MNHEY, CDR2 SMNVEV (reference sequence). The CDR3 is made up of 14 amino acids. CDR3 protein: CASSLYSGGEKLFF.

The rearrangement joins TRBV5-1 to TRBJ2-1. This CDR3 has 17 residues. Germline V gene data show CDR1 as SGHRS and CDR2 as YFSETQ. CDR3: CASSTIRGRTSYNEQFF.

CDR3 sequence: CASVMGTGNEKLFF. V is TRBV6-1 and J is TRBJ1-4; with no DNA, the TCRdb D assignment of TRBD1 cannot be verified. The length of the CDR3 is 14 residues. Germline V gene data show CDR1 as MNHNS and CDR2 as SASEGT.

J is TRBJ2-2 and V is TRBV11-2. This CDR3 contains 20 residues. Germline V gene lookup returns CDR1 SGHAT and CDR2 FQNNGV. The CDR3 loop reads CASSFPSPRFQKVNTGELFF.

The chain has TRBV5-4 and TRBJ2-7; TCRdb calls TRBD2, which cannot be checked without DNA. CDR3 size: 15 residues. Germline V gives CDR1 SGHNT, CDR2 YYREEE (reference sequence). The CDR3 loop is CASSSNYPEGYEQYF. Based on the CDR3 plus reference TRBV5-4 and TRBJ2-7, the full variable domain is ETGVTQSPTHLIKTRGQQVTLRCSSQSGHNTVSWYQQALGQGPQFIFQYYREEENGRGNFPPRFSGLQFPNYSSELNVNALELDDSALYLCASSSNYPEGYEQYFGPGTRLTVT.

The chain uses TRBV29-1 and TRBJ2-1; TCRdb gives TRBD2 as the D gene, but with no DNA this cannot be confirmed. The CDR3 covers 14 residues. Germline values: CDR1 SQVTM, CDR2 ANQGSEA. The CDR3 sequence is CSVGTAGVNNEQFF.

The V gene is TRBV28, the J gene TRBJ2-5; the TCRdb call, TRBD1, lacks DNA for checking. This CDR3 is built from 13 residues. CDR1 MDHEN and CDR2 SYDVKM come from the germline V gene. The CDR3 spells CASSLGRMGTQYF.

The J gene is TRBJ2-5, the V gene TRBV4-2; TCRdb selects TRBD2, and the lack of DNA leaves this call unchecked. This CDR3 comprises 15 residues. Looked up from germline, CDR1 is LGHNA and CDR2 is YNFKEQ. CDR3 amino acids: CASSQDKRERETQYF.

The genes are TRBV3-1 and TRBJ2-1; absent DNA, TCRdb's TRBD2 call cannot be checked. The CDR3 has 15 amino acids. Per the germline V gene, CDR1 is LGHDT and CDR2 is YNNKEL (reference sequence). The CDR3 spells CASSRTSGIFYEQFF.

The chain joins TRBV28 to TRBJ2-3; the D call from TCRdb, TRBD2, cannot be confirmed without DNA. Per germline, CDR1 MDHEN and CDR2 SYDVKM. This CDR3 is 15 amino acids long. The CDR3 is CASSYERELTDTQYF. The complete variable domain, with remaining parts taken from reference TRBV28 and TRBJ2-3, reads DVKVTQSSRYLVKRTGEKVFLECVQDMDHENMFWYRQDPGLGLRLIYFSYDVKMKEKGDIPEGYSVSREKKERFSLILESASTNQTSMYLCASSYERELTDTQYFGPGTRLTVL.

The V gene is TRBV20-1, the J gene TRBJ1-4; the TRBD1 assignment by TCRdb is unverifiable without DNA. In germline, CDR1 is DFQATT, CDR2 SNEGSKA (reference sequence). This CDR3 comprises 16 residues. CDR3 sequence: CSARDFQGDANEKLFF.

The CDR3: CASSQGQGMNEKLFF. The chain carries TRBV4-1 and TRBJ1-4; TCRdb names TRBD1, which stays unverified in the absence of DNA. This CDR3 has 15 residues. Germline loops: CDR1 MGHRA, CDR2 YSYEKL.

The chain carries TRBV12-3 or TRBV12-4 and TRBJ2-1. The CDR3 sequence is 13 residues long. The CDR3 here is CASSQDRGDEQFF.

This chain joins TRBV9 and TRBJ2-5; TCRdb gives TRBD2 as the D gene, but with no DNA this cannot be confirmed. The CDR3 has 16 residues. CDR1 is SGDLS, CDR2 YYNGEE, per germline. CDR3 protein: CASSVDSGGVLETQYF.

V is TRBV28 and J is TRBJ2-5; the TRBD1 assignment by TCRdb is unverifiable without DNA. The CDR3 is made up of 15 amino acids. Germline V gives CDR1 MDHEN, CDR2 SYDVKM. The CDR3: CASSPRTGPQETQYF.

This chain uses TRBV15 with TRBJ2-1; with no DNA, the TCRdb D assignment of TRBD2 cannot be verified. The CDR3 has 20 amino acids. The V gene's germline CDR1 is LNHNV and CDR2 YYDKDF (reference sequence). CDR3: CATSSSPGLAGVGDNNEQFF. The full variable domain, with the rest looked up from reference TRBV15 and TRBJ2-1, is DAMVIQNPRYQVTQFGKPVTLSCSQTLNHNVMYWYQQKSSQAPKLLFHYYDKDFNNEADTPDNFQSRRPNTSFCFLDIRSPGLGDTAMYLCATSSSPGLAGVGDNNEQFFGPGTRLTVL.

The CDR3 spells CASSSDRGGNQPQHF. The chain joins TRBV12-3 or TRBV12-4 to TRBJ1-5; with no DNA, the TCRdb D assignment of TRBD1 cannot be verified. CDR3 length: 15 amino acids.

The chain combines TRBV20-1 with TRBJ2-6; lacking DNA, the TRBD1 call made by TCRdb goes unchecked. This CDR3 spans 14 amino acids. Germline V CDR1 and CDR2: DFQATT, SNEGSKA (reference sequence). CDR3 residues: CSAPPGSGANVLTF.

The CDR3 sequence is CASSAGQGGTGELFF. The V gene is TRBV7-9, the J gene TRBJ2-2; the D call from TCRdb, TRBD1, cannot be confirmed without DNA. The germline V gene encodes CDR1 SEHNR and CDR2 FQNEAQ (reference sequence). This CDR3 contains 15 residues.

This CDR3 is CASSPTVRVETQYF. The chain carries TRBV12-3 or TRBV12-4 and TRBJ2-5. The CDR3 runs to 14 residues.

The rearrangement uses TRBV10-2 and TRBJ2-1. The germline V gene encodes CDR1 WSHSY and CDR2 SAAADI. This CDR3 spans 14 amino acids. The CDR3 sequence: CASSESGTWNEQFF.